This is a list of T cell receptor beta chains from one sample in a study of CD8+ T cells in alopecia areata. Here immunoSEQ multiplex PCR was the method, and the copy in TCRdb shows in-frame clones only, minus some. This sample has roughly 5,000 clones; about two thirds occur once, and the top ten carry 10% to 15%. The sequenced sample was skin, obtained at week 24, from a patient treated with tofacitinib. All receptors derive from a human donor with alopecia areata. Each CDR3 is given with its conserved first and last residue. The D gene is left open where the match is weak.

cdr3_aa v_call d_call cdr3_length j_call
CATSMTRGIGELFF TRBV15 NA 14 TRBJ2-2
CASSDPGQAYEQYF TRBV10-1 TRBD1 14 TRBJ2-7
CASGYGTGDYGYTF TRBV12-5 TRBD1 14 TRBJ1-2
CAWSGGHNSPLHF TRBV30 NA 13 TRBJ1-6
CASSIQGQETQYF TRBV19 NA 13 TRBJ2-5
CASSQGLTENQPQHF TRBV4-1 NA 15 TRBJ1-5
CAWSHPWGDNQPQHF TRBV30 NA 15 TRBJ1-5
CAIGTGGHEQYF TRBV10-3 TRBD1 12 TRBJ2-7
CASSYSPTGNNQPQHF TRBV6-6 TRBD1 16 TRBJ1-5
CASSVGSEAFF TRBV2 NA 11 TRBJ1-1
CAISEGTGISNQPQHF TRBV10-3 TRBD1 16 TRBJ1-5
CASSPGTSGTYEQYF TRBV5-1 TRBD2 15 TRBJ2-7
CASSPSLRLAKNIQYF TRBV27 TRBD2 16 TRBJ2-4
CAWSVKARGSTDTQYF TRBV30 TRBD1 16 TRBJ2-3
CASSEQGINTIYF TRBV2 NA 13 TRBJ1-3
CASSPQGGNSPLHF TRBV7-8 TRBD1 14 TRBJ1-6
CASSLETGTSDTQYF TRBV5-1 TRBD1 15 TRBJ2-3
CASGLGRGGGSRTDTQYF TRBV12-5 NA 18 TRBJ2-3
CSVGTGEEGEQFF TRBV29-1 TRBD1 13 TRBJ2-1
CASSLASYGYTF TRBV5-5 NA 12 TRBJ1-2
CASSPGLAGGQETQYF TRBV7-2 TRBD2 16 TRBJ2-5
CASSQDQWISWNTIYF TRBV4-2 NA 16 TRBJ1-3
CASVTGISGANVLTF TRBV5-6 NA 15 TRBJ2-6
CASSLTGPGNTIYF TRBV10-1 TRBD1 14 TRBJ1-3
CASSLVGGSGNTIYF TRBV5-1 NA 15 TRBJ1-3
CASGQDVTGDFSTEAFF TRBV4-3 TRBD1 17 TRBJ1-1
CASRARGVNNSPLHF TRBV6-6 NA 15 TRBJ1-6
CATAPDLQPQHF TRBV10-3 NA 12 TRBJ1-5
CASSFDGRYGYTF TRBV7-9 NA 13 TRBJ1-2
CASSLMTGEQYF TRBV2 TRBD1 12 TRBJ2-7
CASSQDPRDPWTSSSYEQYF TRBV4-1 NA 20 NA
CASSLKATYEQYF TRBV7-9 NA 13 TRBJ2-7
CASSRDRGPYEQYF TRBV4-2 TRBD1 14 NA
CASSGYGGAETQYF TRBV5-1 NA 14 TRBJ2-5
CASKTGTGIAGELFF TRBV7-2 TRBD1 15 TRBJ2-2
CASSVLADSYEQYF TRBV6-1 TRBD2 14 TRBJ2-7
CAIGTDGSSYNEQFF TRBV10-3 NA 15 TRBJ2-1
CASSHHGQSNQPQHF TRBV4-2 NA 15 TRBJ1-5
CAISEPEGRGQAFF TRBV10-3 NA 14 TRBJ1-1
CASSRGGTEAFF TRBV11-2 NA 12 TRBJ1-1
CASSLVEEDNEKLFF TRBV11-2 NA 15 TRBJ1-4
CASREGDEKLFF TRBV7-2 NA 12 TRBJ1-4
CATSLGRLAGADTQYF TRBV15 TRBD2 16 TRBJ2-3
CASSEVQPQHF TRBV6-1 NA 11 TRBJ1-5
CASSYSLRGRYEQYF TRBV6-5 NA 15 TRBJ2-7
CASSPIGSSYEQYF TRBV4-1 NA 14 TRBJ2-7
CASSPGEEGEKLFF TRBV5-1 NA 14 TRBJ1-4
CASSLTSGGSSYEQYF TRBV11-2 TRBD2 16 TRBJ2-7
CASTLRGPNNEQFF TRBV5-1 NA 14 TRBJ2-1
CASSPDGAGANVLTF TRBV5-5 NA 15 TRBJ2-6
CARERHKIAKNIQYF TRBV19 NA 15 TRBJ2-4
CASSPRQGRAGANVLTF TRBV5-4 TRBD1 17 TRBJ2-6
CAIGVFGGGAWSGEQFF TRBV2 TRBD2 17 TRBJ2-1
CAWDTGGTEQFF TRBV30 TRBD1 12 TRBJ2-1
CASSLAGLQETQYF TRBV7-2 NA 14 TRBJ2-5